This TCR beta chain was identified in a study of shared clonotypes between healthy human individuals. Study-level information: Aged between 18 and 49, the donors were a couple of women and three men.

Recent acute infections and vaccinations were absent in the healthy HIV-negative adult donors. Roughly 90 million PBMCs served as the genomic DNA source for unsorted samples. This CDR3 has 13 residues. Across several immunoSEQ plates, the genomic DNA of each subset was split evenly. Profiling relied on immunoSEQ multiplex PCR, and the TCRdb table lists in-frame clones only, not all of them. The sample carries about half a million clones, about 84% recorded once. The chain uses TRBV21-1 and TRBJ2-7. TRBV21-1 is a known pseudogene. This receptor was obtained from a woman aged 40 to 50 in good health. Some clones in this sample may be carry-over from other donors' samples. Material: PBMCs. CDR3 DNA sequence: TGTGCCAGCAGCAAAGATAAGGCGCACGAGCAGTACTTC. This encodes CASSKDKAHEQYF.